A single T cell receptor (beta chain) is shown here with its context. This record comes from a study of T cell changes during pregnancy in multiple sclerosis. Libraries were prepared by immunoSEQ multiplex PCR; TCRdb keeps only in-frame clonotypes and omits some of them. Of about 55,000 clones in the sample, 85% to 90% were seen once. The J segment lost 8 bases and the V segment lost 6 bases, leaving 2 bases of the junction unmatched. The length of the CDR3 is 10 residues. CDR1 and CDR2 (germline): SQVTM, ANQGSEA. V usage is TRBV29-1 and J usage is TRBJ1-1, with 8 bases lining up with TRBD1. The TCR sequence derives from a female donor with multiple sclerosis, enrolled in a pregnancy study. The specimen was CD4+ T cells from peripheral blood mononuclear cells, collected in the first trimester of pregnancy. The CDR3 protein is CSVGDREAFF. The DNA of the CDR3 is TGCAGCGTAGGGGACAGGGAAGCTTTCTTT.